The 12 T cell receptor beta chains listed next were all sequenced from one sample in a study of blood T cell repertoires in COVID-19 (TCRdb year 2020). The receptor library was made with the immunoSEQ multiplex PCR assay. TCRdb mirrors the immuneACCESS table, restricted to in-frame sequences. Some clones are absent from its copies; in checked studies, under half trace to an unresolved V gene, and the reason for the others is unknown. Here the sample has about 220,000 clones; around 80% occur a single time. The ten largest clonotypes hold under 8.5% of the sample. The sample consisted of peripheral blood. The receptors originated from a woman in her seventies with acute or convalescent COVID-19.

This clone was seen more than once but under ten times. The chain uses TRBV11-3 and TRBJ2-1; TRBD2 matches 9 bases. This CDR3 is 16 amino acids long. With 2 bases clipped from V and 3 bases from J, the junction kept 5 bases outside the gene matches. CDR1 and CDR2 (germline): SGHNT, YENEEA. CDR3 DNA sequence: TGTGCCAGCAGCTTAAGGCCTAGCGGGGACTACAATGAGCAGTTCTTC. As protein: CASSLRPSGDYNEQFF.

The chain carries TRBV5-6 and TRBJ2-2; 7 bases fit TRBD1. CDR1 SGHDT and CDR2 YYEEEE come from the germline V gene. J was trimmed by 4 bases and V by 4 bases; bases with no gene match: 4. The length of the CDR3 is 14 residues. For the CDR3, the DNA is TGTGCCAGCAGCCGGACAGGCCGCACCGGGGAGCTGTTTTTT. Amino acids: CASSRTGRTGELFF.

This rearrangement joins TRBV19 to TRBJ2-7, with D possibly TRBD2 on 7 matching bases. The CDR3 consists of 15 residues. With 5 bases removed from V and 1 base from J, the gap between germline ends came to 15 bases. From germline, CDR1 is LNHDA and CDR2 SQIVND (reference sequence). The CDR3 protein is CASSAPRGGSYEQYF. Written as DNA, the CDR3 is TGTGCCAGTAGTGCCCCTAGGGGGGGTTCCTACGAGCAGTACTTC.

The V and J genes are TRBV5-1 and TRBJ2-2, with 9 bases matching TRBD1. Germline values: CDR1 SGHRS, CDR2 YFSETQ. With V trimmed by 3 bases and J by 7 bases, 13 bases remained unmatched. The CDR3 consists of 17 residues. This CDR3 is CASSYPPGQGVIGELFF. Here the CDR3 DNA reads TGCGCCAGCAGCTACCCACCGGGACAGGGAGTAATCGGGGAGCTGTTTTTT.

This clone was seen a handful of times. This chain links TRBV11-3 with TRBJ2-1; 13 bases match TRBD2. Germline CDR1 is SGHNT and CDR2 is YENEEA. V gave up 5 bases and J gave up 7 bases; unmatched junction bases: 8. The CDR3 runs 16 residues. The CDR3 is CASSDRLAGGINEQFF. In DNA, the CDR3 is TGTGCCAGCAGCGACCGACTAGCGGGGGGTATAAATGAGCAGTTCTTC.

This clone was picked up a small number of times. The chain carries TRBV7-8 and TRBJ1-6; weak D call: TRBD1 (6 bases). Germline CDR1 is SGHVS and CDR2 is FQNEAQ. This CDR3 region has 17 residues. V dropped 5 bases and J dropped 5 bases, with 19 bases sitting between them. The CDR3 loop is CASSHGNHRVNNSPLHF. Here the CDR3 DNA reads TGTGCCAGCAGCCACGGCAACCACAGGGTTAATAATTCACCCCTCCACTTT.

Only a few counts were recorded for this clone. The chain combines TRBV24-1 with TRBJ2-1, with TRBD2 identical over 8 bases. This CDR3 has 15 residues. The junction had 6 bases not matched to a gene; V was cut back by 6 bases and J by 3 bases. Germline CDR1 is KGHDR and CDR2 is SFDVKD. The CDR3 DNA follows: TGTGCCACCAGTACAACGGGACTAGGCTACAATGAGCAGTTCTTC. This sequence encodes CATSTTGLGYNEQFF.

The gene calls are TRBV4-3 and TRBJ2-1; TRBD2 matches at 8 bases. Germline V gene sequence: CDR1 LGHNA, CDR2 YSLEER. The CDR3 runs to 19 residues. Losses at the gene ends were 1 base for V and 8 bases for J; bases not matched to a gene: 19. The CDR3 sequence: CASSQVEVAVSGGFDEQFF. Here the CDR3 DNA reads TGCGCCAGCAGCCAAGTCGAGGTTGCGGTCAGCGGGGGTTTCGATGAGCAGTTCTTC.

CDR3 amino acids: CASSLEGQGRTDTQYF. Written as DNA, the CDR3 is TGCGCCAGCAGCTTGGAGGGACAGGGTAGGACAGATACGCAGTATTTT. The gene calls are TRBV5-1 and TRBJ2-3; 9 bases align to TRBD1. The junction had 5 bases not matched to a gene; V was cut back by 0 bases and J by 3 bases. Germline V lookup: CDR1 SGHRS, CDR2 YFSETQ. There are 16 residues in the CDR3.

CDR3: CASSQVPGAGEKLFF. The CDR3 DNA reads as TGTGCCAGCAGCCAAGTCCCAGGGGCCGGTGAAAAACTGTTTTTT. The chain links TRBV14 to TRBJ1-4, with D perhaps matching TRBD1 (6 bases). Trimming shortened V by 1 base and J by 7 bases, and 13 bases separated the two germline ends. Germline V gene data show CDR1 as SGHDN and CDR2 as FVKESK. The CDR3 is 15 amino acids.

V usage is TRBV19 and J usage is TRBJ1-3; 11 positions agree with TRBD1. V was pared by 10 bases and J by 4 bases, with 9 bases of the junction left unmatched. This CDR3 contains 15 residues. The germline V gene has CDR1 LNHDA and CDR2 SQIVND (reference sequence). CDR3 DNA sequence: TGTGCCACCCGGGACAGGGGGAGGTCGGGAAACACCATATATTTT. Translating gives CATRDRGRSGNTIYF. The full variable domain, with the rest looked up from reference TRBV19 and TRBJ1-3, is DGGITQSPKYLFRKEGQNVTLSCEQNLNHDAMYWYRQDPGQGLRLIYYSQIVNDFQKGDIAEGYSVSREKKESFPLTVTSAQKNPTAFYLCATRDRGRSGNTIYFGEGSWLTVV.

The rearrangement joins TRBV15 to TRBJ1-1; D remains ambiguous. The germline CDR1 and CDR2 sequences are LNHNV and YYDKDF (reference sequence). The CDR3 has 13 amino acids. V was trimmed by 6 bases and J by 4 bases, leaving 12 bases between them. CDR3 loop: CATSLVGGTEAFF. The CDR3 nucleotides are TGTGCCACCAGTCTAGTAGGAGGCACTGAAGCTTTCTTT.